Below, one TCR beta chain is given with its context. This record comes from a study of blood T cell repertoires in COVID-19. V lost 3 bases, J lost 3 bases, and 16 bases lay in between. Germline CDR1 and CDR2: MNHEY and SMNVEV (reference sequence). This CDR3 has 16 amino acids. Assay used: immunoSEQ multiplex PCR; TCRdb lists only in-frame clones, some missing. The data hold 200,000 to 300,000 clones, with 70% to 85% observed a single time. The sequenced sample consisted of peripheral blood. J is TRBJ2-3 and V is TRBV27; D remains unclear. This receptor was identified in an elderly woman with acute or convalescent COVID-19. CDR3 DNA sequence: TGTGCCAGCAGTTTGTCTGCCAGGTTATCGACAGATACGCAGTATTTT. Its translation: CASSLSARLSTDTQYF.